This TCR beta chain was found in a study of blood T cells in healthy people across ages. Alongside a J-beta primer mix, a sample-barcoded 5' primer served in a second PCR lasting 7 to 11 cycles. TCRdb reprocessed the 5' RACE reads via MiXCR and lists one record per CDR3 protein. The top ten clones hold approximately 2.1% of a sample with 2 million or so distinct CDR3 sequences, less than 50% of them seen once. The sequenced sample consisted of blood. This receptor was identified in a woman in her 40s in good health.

Here the CDR3 DNA reads TGTGCCAGCAGTTTAGCTCCGGGGGAGGCTAGCATTAACAATGAGCAGTTCTTC. This gives the protein CASSLAPGEASINNEQFF. The genes are TRBV12-3 or TRBV12-4 and TRBJ2-1; tentative D call: TRBD2 (6 bases). V was trimmed by 0 bases and J by 5 bases, leaving 20 bases between them. The CDR3 contains 18 residues.